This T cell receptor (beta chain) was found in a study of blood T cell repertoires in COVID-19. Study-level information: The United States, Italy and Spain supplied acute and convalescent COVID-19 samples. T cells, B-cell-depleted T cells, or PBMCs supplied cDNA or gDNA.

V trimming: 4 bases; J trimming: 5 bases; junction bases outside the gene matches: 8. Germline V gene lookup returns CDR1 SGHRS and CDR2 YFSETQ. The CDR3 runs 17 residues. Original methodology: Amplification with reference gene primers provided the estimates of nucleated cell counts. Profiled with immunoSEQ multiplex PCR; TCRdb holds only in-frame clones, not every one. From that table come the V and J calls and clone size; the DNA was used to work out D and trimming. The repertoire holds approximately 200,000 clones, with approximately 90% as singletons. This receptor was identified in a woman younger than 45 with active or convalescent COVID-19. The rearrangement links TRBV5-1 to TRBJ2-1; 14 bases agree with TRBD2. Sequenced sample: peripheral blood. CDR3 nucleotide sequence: TGCGCCAGCAGCACCGGGACTAGCGGGAGTATGGACAATGAGCAGTTCTTC. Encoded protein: CASSTGTSGSMDNEQFF. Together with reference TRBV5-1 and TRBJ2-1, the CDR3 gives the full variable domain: KAGVTQTPRYLIKTRGQQVTLSCSPISGHRSVSWYQQTPGQGLQFLFEYFSETQRNKGNFPGRFSGRQFSNSRSEMNVSTLELGDSALYLCASSTGTSGSMDNEQFFGPGTRLTVL.